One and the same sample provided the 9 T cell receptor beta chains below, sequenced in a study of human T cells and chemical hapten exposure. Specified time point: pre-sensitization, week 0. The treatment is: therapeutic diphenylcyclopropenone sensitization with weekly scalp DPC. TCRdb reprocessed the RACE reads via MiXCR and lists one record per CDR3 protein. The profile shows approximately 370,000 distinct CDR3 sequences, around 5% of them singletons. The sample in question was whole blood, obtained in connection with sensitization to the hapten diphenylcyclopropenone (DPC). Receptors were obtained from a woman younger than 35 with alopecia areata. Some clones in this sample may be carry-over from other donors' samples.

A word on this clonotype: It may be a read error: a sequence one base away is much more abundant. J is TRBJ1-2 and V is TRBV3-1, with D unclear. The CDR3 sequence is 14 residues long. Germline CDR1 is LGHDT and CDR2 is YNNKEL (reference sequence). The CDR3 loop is CASIQDGEVYGYTF. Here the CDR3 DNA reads TGTGCCAGCATCCAAGATGGGGAAGTCTATGGCTACACCTTC.

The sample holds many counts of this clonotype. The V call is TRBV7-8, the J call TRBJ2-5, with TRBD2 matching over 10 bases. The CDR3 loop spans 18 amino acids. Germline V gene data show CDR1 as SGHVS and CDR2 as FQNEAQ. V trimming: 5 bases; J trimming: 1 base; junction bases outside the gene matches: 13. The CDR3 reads CASSPYRVLAGVQETQYF. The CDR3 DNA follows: TGTGCCAGCAGCCCTTATAGGGTCCTAGCGGGGGTCCAAGAGACCCAGTACTTC.

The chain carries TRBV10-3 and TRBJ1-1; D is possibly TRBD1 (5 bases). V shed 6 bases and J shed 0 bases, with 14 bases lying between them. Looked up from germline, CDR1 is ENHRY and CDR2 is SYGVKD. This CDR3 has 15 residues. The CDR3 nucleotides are TGTGCCATCAGGTCTAGGGTGGGGGTGAACACTGAAGCTTTCTTT. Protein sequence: CAIRSRVGVNTEAFF.

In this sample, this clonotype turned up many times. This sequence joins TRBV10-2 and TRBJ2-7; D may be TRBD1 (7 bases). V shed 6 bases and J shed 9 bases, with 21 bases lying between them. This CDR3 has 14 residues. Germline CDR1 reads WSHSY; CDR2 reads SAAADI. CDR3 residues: CASSPSGGSGGQYF. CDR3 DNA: TGCGCCAGCAGCCCTTCAGGGGGTAGCGGCGGGCAGTACTTC.

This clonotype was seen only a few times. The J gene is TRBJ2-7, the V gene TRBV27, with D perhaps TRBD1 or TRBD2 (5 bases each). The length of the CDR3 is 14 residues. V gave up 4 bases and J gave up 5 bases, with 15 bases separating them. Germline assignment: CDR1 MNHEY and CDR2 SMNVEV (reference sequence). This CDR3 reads CASSSDTRVHEQYF. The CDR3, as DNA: TGTGCCAGCAGTTCGGACACGCGGGTCCACGAGCAGTACTTC.

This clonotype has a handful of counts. In DNA, the CDR3 is TGTGCCAGCTCACCACGTTACACAGGCGGAGAAAAACTGTTTTTT. It specifies CASSPRYTGGEKLFF. V is TRBV18 and J is TRBJ1-4; D may be TRBD1 (5 bases). The germline V gene has CDR1 KGHSH and CDR2 LQKENI. V lost 1 base and J 8 bases, leaving 14 bases between the germline ends. CDR3 length equals 15 residues.

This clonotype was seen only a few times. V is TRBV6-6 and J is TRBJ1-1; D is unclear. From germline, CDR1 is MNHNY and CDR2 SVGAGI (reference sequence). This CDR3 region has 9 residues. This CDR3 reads CVTDTEAFF. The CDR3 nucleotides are TGTGTAACGGACACTGAAGCTTTCTTT.

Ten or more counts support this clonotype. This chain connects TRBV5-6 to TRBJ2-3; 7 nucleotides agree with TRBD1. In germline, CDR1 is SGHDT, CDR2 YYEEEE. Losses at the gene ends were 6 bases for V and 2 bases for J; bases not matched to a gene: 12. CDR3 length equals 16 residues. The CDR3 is CASKTQGDGYTDTQYF. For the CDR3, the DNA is TGTGCCAGCAAGACTCAGGGGGACGGGTACACAGATACGCAGTATTTT. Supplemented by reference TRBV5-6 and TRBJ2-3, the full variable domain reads DAGVTQSPTHLIKTRGQQVTLRCSPKSGHDTVSWYQQALGQGPQFIFQYYEEEERQRGNFPDRFSGHQFPNYSSELNVNALLLGDSALYLCASKTQGDGYTDTQYFGPGTRLTVL.

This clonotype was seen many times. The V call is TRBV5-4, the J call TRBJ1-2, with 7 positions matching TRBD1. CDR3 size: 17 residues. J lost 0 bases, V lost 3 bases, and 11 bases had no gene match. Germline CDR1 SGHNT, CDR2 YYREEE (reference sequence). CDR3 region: CASSWPGGGTANYGYTF. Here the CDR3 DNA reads TGTGCCAGCAGCTGGCCTGGCGGAGGGACAGCTAACTATGGCTACACCTTC. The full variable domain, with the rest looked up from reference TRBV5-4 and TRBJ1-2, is ETGVTQSPTHLIKTRGQQVTLRCSSQSGHNTVSWYQQALGQGPQFIFQYYREEENGRGNFPPRFSGLQFPNYSSELNVNALELDDSALYLCASSWPGGGTANYGYTFGSGTRLTVV.